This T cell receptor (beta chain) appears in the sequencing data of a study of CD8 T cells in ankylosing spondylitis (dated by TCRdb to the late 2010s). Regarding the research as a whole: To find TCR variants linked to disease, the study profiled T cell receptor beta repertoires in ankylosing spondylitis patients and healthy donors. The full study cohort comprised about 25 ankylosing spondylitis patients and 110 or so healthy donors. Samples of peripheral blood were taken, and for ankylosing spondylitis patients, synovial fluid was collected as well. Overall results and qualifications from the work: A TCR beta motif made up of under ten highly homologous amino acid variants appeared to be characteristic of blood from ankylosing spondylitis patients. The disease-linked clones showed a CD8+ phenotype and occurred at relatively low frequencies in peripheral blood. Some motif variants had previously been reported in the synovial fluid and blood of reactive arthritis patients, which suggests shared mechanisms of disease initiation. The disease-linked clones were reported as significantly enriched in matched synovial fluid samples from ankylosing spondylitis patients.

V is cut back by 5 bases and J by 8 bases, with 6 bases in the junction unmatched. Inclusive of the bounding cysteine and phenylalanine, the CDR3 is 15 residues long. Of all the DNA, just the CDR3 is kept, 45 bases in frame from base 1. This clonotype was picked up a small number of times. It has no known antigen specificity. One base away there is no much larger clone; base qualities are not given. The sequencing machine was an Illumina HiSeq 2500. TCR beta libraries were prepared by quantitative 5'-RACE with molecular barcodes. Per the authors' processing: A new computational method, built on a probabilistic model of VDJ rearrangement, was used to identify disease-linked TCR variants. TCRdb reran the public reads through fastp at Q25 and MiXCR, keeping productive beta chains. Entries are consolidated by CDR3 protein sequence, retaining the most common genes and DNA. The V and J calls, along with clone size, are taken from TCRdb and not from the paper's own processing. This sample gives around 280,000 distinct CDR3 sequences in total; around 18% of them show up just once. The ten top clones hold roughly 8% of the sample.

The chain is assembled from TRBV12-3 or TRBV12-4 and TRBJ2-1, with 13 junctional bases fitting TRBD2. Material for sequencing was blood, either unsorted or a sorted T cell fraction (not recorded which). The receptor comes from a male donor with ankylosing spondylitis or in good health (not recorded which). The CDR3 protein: CASSVLAGGLDEQFF. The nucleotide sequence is TGTGCCAGCAGTGTACTAGCGGGGGGGCTGGATGAGCAGTTCTTC.